The T cell receptor beta chain under discussion was sequenced for a study of cytomegalovirus exposure and HLA in healthy donors. General study points: A list of 150 to 200 TCR beta chains associated with cytomegalovirus was given. Analyzed later, most CMV-associated TCR beta chains appeared HLA-restricted. Indistinguishable V segments such as TRBV6-2 and TRBV6-3 were excluded. Other equally common chains were less clonally expanded than HLA-associated TCR beta chains, a later analysis showed.

Germline V gene lookup returns CDR1 PRHDT and CDR2 FYEKMQ (reference sequence). V lost 5 bases and J lost 2, with 15 bases in between. The CDR3 length is 15 residues. PCR involved 60 Vbeta and 13 Jbeta primers. TCRdb's copy holds only in-frame clones and misses some; the assay was immunoSEQ multiplex PCR. The data hold about 69,000 clones, with 74% observed a single time. Worth noting for this clone: The antigen is undetermined.

The sample taken for sequencing was PBMCs. This sequence was found in a woman aged 55-75 years in good health and CMV-seropositive. V and J are TRBV13 and TRBJ1-2, with D possibly being TRBD1 (5 bases). CDR3 DNA: TGTGCCAGCAGCGCTAGACAGTTTGGGAACTATGGCTACACCTTC. This translates into CASSARQFGNYGYTF.